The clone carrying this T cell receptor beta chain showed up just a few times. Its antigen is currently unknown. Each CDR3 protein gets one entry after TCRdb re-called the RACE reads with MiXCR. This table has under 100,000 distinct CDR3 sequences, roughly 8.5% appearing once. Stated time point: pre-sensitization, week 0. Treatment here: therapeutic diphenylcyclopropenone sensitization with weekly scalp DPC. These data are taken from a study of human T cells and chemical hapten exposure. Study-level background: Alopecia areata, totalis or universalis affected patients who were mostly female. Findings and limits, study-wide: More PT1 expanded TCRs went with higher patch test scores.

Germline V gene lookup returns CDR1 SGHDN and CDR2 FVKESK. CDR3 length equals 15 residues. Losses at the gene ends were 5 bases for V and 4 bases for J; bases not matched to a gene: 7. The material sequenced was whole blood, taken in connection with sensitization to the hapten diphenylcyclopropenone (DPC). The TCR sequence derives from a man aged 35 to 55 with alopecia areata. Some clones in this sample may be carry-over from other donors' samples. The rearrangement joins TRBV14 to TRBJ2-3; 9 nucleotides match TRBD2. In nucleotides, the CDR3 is TGTGCCAGCAGCTTAGCGGGAGCGCTTTCAGATACGCAGTATTTT. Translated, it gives CASSLAGALSDTQYF.